Sequencing of this T cell receptor beta chain was carried out in a study of radiotherapy plus CTLA-4 blockade in lung cancer (dated by TCRdb to 2016 to 2019). In the study overall: Among enrolled patients, under 20% had an objective response and 31% reached disease control. Broader findings and caveats from the paper: After treatment with radiotherapy and ipilimumab, TCR clones that originated in tumors expanded in peripheral blood. Increased serum interferon-beta after radiation, together with early dynamic changes in blood T cell clones, were reported to be the strongest predictors of response.

Points on this clone: Its recognized antigen is unknown. No per-base quality is available; no much larger clone lies one base away.

Receptors were amplified or captured by the immunoSEQ multiplex PCR assay. The source is immuneACCESS, and TCRdb retained only in-frame sequences with V and J called. Part of the clones is not carried over; for the studies checked, unresolved V genes explain less than half of this, and the remainder is unexplained. The table for this sample lists 40,000 to 60,000 clones; roughly 90% of them were counted only once. The ten biggest clones cover over 15% of the sample. Focal radiation therapy combined with CTLA-4 blockade (ipilimumab) was tested in patients with chemo-refractory metastatic non-small-cell lung cancer. CDR1 and CDR2 were assigned from the germline V gene as SNHLY and FYNNEI. From cysteine to phenylalanine, the CDR3 is 15 amino acids long. The read is trimmed to its CDR3 DNA, 45 bases read in frame from base 1. V trim: 6 bases; J trim: 6 bases; unmatched bases: 9.

The chain is assembled from TRBV2 and TRBJ2-3, and 10 junctional nucleotides match TRBD2. The sequencing used peripheral blood, collected from a patient treated with radiotherapy plus ipilimumab. The receptor was isolated from a human donor with non-small cell lung cancer that progressed on radiotherapy plus ipilimumab. Some clones in this sample may be carry-over from other donors' samples. The CDR3 reads CASRGLAGASDTQYF. The DNA sequence follows: TGTGCCAGCAGGGGGCTAGCGGGAGCGAGCGATACGCAGTATTTT. Supplemented by the reference TRBV2 and TRBJ2-3 proteins around the CDR3, the complete variable domain is EPEVTQTPSHQVTQMGQEVILRCVPISNHLYFYWYRQILGQKVEFLVSFYNNEISEKSEIFDDQFSVERPDGSNFTLKIRSTKLEDSAMYFCASRGLAGASDTQYFGPGTRLTVL.